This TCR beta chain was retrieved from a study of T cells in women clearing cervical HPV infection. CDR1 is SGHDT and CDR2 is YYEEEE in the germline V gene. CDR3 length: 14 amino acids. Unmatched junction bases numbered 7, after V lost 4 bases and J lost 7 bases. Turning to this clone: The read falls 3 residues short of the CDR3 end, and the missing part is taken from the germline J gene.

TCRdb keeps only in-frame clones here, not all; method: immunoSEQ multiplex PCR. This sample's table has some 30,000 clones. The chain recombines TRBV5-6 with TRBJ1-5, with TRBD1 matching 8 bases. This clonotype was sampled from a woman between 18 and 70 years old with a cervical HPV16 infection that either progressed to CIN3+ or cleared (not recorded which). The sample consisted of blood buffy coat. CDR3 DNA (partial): TGTGCCAGCAGCCGGACAGGGAAAGACCAGCCC. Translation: CASSRTGKDQP. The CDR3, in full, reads CASSRTGKDQPQHF.